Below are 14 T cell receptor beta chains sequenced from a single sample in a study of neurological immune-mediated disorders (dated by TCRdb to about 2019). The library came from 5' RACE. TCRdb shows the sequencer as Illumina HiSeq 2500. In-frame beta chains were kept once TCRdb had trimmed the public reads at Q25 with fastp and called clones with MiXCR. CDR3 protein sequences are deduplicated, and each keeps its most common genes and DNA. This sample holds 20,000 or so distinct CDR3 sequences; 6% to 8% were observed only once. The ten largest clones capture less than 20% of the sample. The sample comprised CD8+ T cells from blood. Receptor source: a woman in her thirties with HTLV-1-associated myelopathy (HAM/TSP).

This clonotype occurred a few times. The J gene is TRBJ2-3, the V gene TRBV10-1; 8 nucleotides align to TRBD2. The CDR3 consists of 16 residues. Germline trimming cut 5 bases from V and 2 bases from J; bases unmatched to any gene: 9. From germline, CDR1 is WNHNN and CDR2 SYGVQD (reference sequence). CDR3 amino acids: CASSSGLARLTDTQYF. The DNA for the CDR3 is TGCGCCAGCAGTTCCGGACTAGCTCGTCTCACAGATACGCAGTATTTT.

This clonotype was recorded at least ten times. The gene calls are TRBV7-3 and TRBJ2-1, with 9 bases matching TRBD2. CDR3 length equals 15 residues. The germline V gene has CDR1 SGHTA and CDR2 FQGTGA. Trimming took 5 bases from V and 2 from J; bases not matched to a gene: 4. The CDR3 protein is CASSHAGGPYNEQFF. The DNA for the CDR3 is TGTGCCAGCAGCCACGCGGGGGGGCCCTACAATGAGCAGTTCTTC. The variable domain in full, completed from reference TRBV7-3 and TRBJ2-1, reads GAGVSQTPSNKVTEKGKYVELRCDPISGHTALYWYRQSLGQGPEFLIYFQGTGAADDSGLPNDRFFAVRPEGSVSTLKIQRTERGDSAVYLCASSHAGGPYNEQFFGPGTRLTVL.

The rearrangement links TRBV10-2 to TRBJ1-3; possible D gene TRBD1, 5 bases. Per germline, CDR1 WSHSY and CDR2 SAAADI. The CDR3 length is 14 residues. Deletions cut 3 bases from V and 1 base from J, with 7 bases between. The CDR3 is CASSEGESGNTIYF. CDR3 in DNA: TGCGCCAGCAGTGAAGGGGAGTCTGGAAACACCATATATTTT.

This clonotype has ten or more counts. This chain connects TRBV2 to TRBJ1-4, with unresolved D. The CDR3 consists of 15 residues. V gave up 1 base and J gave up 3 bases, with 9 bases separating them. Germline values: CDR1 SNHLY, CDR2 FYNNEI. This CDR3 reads CASSEVGEPNEKLFF. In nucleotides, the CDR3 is TGTGCCAGCAGTGAAGTGGGTGAACCTAATGAAAAACTGTTTTTT.

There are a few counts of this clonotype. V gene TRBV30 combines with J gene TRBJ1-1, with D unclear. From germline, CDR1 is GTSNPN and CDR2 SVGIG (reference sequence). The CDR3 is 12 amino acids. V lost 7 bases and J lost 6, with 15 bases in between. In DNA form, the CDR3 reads TGTGCCTACGGAAAGGGTTTTGCTGAAGCTTTCTTT. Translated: CAYGKGFAEAFF.

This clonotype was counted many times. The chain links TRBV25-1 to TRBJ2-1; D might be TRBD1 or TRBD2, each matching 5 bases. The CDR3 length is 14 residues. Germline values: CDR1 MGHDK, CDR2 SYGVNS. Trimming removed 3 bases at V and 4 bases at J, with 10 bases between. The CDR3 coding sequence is TGTGCCAGCAGTGAGGGACGGACATACAATGAGCAGTTCTTC. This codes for CASSEGRTYNEQFF.

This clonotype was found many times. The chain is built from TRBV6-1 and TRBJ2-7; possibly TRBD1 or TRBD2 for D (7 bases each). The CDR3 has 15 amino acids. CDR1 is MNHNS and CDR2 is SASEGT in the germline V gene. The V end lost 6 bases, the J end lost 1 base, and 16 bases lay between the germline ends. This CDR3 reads CASSYEQGGSYEQYF. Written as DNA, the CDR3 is TGTGCCAGCAGCTACGAGCAGGGGGGGTCCTACGAGCAGTACTTC.

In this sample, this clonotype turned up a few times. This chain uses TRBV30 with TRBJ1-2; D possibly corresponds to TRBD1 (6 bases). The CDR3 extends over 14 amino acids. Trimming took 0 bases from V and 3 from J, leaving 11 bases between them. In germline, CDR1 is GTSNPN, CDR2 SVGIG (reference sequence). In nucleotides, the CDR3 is TGTGCCTGGAGTGTCTCGGGGGCAGACTATGGCTACACCTTC. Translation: CAWSVSGADYGYTF.

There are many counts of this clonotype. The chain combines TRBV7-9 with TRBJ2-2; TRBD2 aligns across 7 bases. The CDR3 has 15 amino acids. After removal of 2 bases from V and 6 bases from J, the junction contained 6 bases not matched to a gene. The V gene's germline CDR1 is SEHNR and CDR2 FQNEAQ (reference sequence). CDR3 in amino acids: CASSLIREGSGELFF. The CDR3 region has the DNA TGTGCCAGCAGCTTAATCAGGGAGGGGTCCGGGGAGCTGTTTTTT.

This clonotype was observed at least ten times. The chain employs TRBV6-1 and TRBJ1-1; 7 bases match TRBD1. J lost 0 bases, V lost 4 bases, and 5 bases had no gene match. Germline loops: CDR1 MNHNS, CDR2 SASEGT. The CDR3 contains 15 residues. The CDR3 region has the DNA TGTGCCAGCAGTGGGGGGACAGATTTGAACACTGAAGCTTTCTTT. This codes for CASSGGTDLNTEAFF.

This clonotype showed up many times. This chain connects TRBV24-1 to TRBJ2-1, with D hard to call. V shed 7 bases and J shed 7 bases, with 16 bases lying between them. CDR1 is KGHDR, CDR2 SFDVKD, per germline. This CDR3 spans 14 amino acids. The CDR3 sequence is CATRPQSNRNEQFF. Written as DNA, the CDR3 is TGTGCCACCAGACCACAGTCGAATAGGAATGAGCAGTTCTTC.

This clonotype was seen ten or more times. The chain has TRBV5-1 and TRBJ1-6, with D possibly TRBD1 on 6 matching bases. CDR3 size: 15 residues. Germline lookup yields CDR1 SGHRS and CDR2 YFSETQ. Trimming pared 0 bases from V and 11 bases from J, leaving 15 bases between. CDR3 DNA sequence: TGCGCCAGCAGCTTGGGGTACAGGGAAGAGGCACCCCTCCACTTT. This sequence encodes CASSLGYREEAPLHF.

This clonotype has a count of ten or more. The CDR3 loop reads CASAPRTSGGARDTQYF. CDR3 nucleotides: TGTGCCAGCGCCCCTCGGACTAGCGGGGGGGCGAGAGATACGCAGTATTTT. This sequence joins TRBV27 and TRBJ2-3; 15 nucleotides match TRBD2. CDR1 and CDR2 from the germline V gene are MNHEY and SMNVEV (reference sequence). This CDR3 comprises 17 residues. The V segment lost 8 bases and the J segment 5 bases; nucleotides outside the gene matches: 11.

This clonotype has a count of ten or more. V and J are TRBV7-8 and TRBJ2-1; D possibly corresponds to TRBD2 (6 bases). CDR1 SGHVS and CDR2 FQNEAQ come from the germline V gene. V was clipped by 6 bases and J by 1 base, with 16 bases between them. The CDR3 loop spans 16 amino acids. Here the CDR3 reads CASRGPEGRSYNEQFF. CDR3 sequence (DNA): TGTGCCAGCAGGGGCCCGGAGGGGAGGTCCTACAATGAGCAGTTCTTC.